A selection of T cell receptor beta chains follows, all from one sample in a study of cytomegalovirus exposure and HLA in healthy donors. TCRdb's table, derived via immunoSEQ multiplex PCR, lists solely in-frame clones and lacks some. The table includes 100,000 to 150,000 clones, more than 60% detected once. Sequencing was done on a sample of PBMCs. The receptors come from a woman aged 60-75 years in good health and CMV-seropositive. Each CDR3 is given without its conserved first and last residue.

v_gene: TRBV11-3; j_gene: TRBJ2-4; CDR3aa: ASSSPGEDIQY
v_gene: TRBV5-1; j_gene: TRBJ2-7; CDR3aa: ASSGGGEVDEQY
v_gene: TRBV5-1; j_gene: TRBJ1-4; CDR3aa: ASSLTGGDEKLF
v_gene: TRBV7-8; j_gene: TRBJ1-5; CDR3aa: ASSLVWGTGDSNQPQH
v_gene: TRBV7-2; j_gene: TRBJ1-6; CDR3aa: ASSTGVPYSPLH
v_gene: TRBV7-8; j_gene: TRBJ1-2; CDR3aa: ASSLAPGQGYGYT
v_gene: TRBV4-1; j_gene: TRBJ2-1; CDR3aa: ASSQDSSGGAGAQF
v_gene: TRBV7-2; j_gene: TRBJ2-1; CDR3aa: ASSLSSGTINEQF
v_gene: TRBV5-1; j_gene: TRBJ2-7; CDR3aa: ATSWGGEQY
v_gene: TRBV9; j_gene: TRBJ2-7; CDR3aa: ASSVHSDSYYEQY
v_gene: TRBV7-2; j_gene: TRBJ1-1; CDR3aa: ASSPPGVHEAF
v_gene: TRBV18; j_gene: TRBJ2-5; CDR3aa: ASSPPLAGGPRETQY
v_gene: TRBV28; j_gene: TRBJ1-6; CDR3aa: ASSARTGNNSPLH
v_gene: TRBV15; j_gene: TRBJ1-2; CDR3aa: ATSREGGDNYGYT
v_gene: TRBV7-2; j_gene: TRBJ2-7; CDR3aa: ASSLEELAGAEQY
v_gene: TRBV7-6; j_gene: TRBJ2-1; CDR3aa: ASSSGTGGNEQF